The clone carrying this T cell receptor (beta chain) was observed a few times. Busulfan-fludarabine conditioning, marrow transplant, and cyclophosphamide on days +3 and +4 were administered. This sample was included in a study of T cells after posttransplantation cyclophosphamide. This CDR3 has 11 amino acids. CDR1 is DFQATT and CDR2 is SNEGSKA in the germline V gene (reference sequence). Trimming cost V 5 bases and J 6 bases; bases outside gene matches: 4. The protocol was immunoSEQ multiplex PCR, while the TCRdb copy is restricted to in-frame clones and leaves out a portion. The sample consists of about 10,000 clones, about four fifths of them appearing once.

The TCR was taken from a female patient in her 40s who received an allogeneic stem cell transplant from a related donor, was CMV-positive, and had no GVHD. Some of the T cells may derive from the graft donor. This sequence joins TRBV20-1 and TRBJ2-7; 7 nucleotides align to TRBD1. Sequencing used PBMCs, obtained 1,900 to 2,000 days after a stem cell transplant with posttransplant cyclophosphamide. The CDR3 region has the DNA TGCAGTGCTCACAGGGGCGGCGAGCAGTACTTC. As protein: CSAHRGGEQYF.